This TCR beta chain was sequenced for a study of control samples from healthy donors and cancer patients. This CDR3 region has 14 residues. Unmatched junction bases numbered 0, after V lost 0 bases and J lost 3 bases. Per germline, CDR1 SGHRS and CDR2 YFSETQ. The method was immunoSEQ multiplex PCR; TCRdb's version includes in-frame clones alone and lacks a portion of them. The repertoire holds 76,000 or so clones, under 90% seen once, with roughly a tenth in the top ten. The clonotype originates from a woman between 50 and 59 years old with colorectal cancer. Sample: PBMCs. The V call is TRBV5-1, the J call TRBJ2-1; 7 bases match TRBD1. The DNA of the CDR3 is TGCGCCAGCAGCTTGGGGGACAGCTACAATGAGCAGTTCTTC. The encoded protein is CASSLGDSYNEQFF.